This T cell receptor beta chain came from a study of Ad26.COV2.S vaccination and SARS-CoV-2 variants (dated by TCRdb to the early 2020s). At the level of the whole study: Donors in the vaccine arm were drawn from COV1001, a phase I-IIa trial of Ad26.COV2.S in healthy adults that was multicentre, randomized, double-blind and placebo-controlled. Ad26.COV2.S was administered intramuscularly at a dose of 5x10^10 or 1x10^11 viral particles, either as one shot or as two shots given 56 days apart. TCRbeta repertoire sequencing served as the tool for gauging how specific and how broad the SARS-CoV-2-reactive T cell receptors were following Ad26.COV2.S vaccination. The TCR-sequenced set comprised around 30 samples: around 20 Ad26.COV2.S vaccine recipients, 5 placebo recipients and 8 SARS-CoV-2 convalescent individuals. Trial participants were randomized into five groups of five, in which low-dose or high-dose Ad26.COV2.S was given once or twice, or placebo was given on both occasions. Investigators remained blinded to trial group allocation during experiments and outcome assessment.

General findings and caveats noted by the study authors: It was noted by the authors that total T cell responses may have been underestimated by the TCR breadth and depth analyses. The study was not powered to compare responses between vaccine doses or regimens. Compared with placebo recipients, Ad26.COV2.S recipients showed higher spike-specific TCR breadth (P = 0.0014). Substantial breadth of spike-specific CD8+ and CD4+ T cell responses was reported after vaccination. Vaccine and placebo recipients had comparable non-spike TCR breadth, which fits with the vaccine containing only spike.

The immunoSEQ Assay was used to sequence TCRbeta CDR3 regions. After extraction, genomic DNA underwent amplification by bias-controlled multiplex PCR, followed by high-throughput sequencing. The source study handled its data this way. To quantify the absolute abundance of every unique TCRbeta CDR3 region, sequences were collapsed and filtered. Usable DNA was measured by amplifying reference genes present in all nucleated cells, and TCRbeta template counts were normalized to that usable DNA to estimate T cell fraction. Repertoire TCRs were annotated as SARS-CoV-2-specific when V gene, CDR3 amino acid sequence and J gene were exactly matched to a known reactive TCR set. The reference SARS-CoV-2 TCR set was derived from MIRA and filtered for enrichment in COVID-19-positive ImmuneCODE repertoires, a step that removed public or cross-reactive TCRs. Using the MIRA antigens, annotated TCRs were further analysed by specific ORF or by position within an ORF. Breadth was defined as annotated unique rearrangements over total unique productive rearrangements; depth was the summed frequency of those rearrangements. TCR breadth was compared between groups using two-sided Wilcoxon rank-sum tests. Held by TCRdb, this immuneACCESS table contains in-frame sequences only and omits some clones. Under half of the omission traces to an unresolved V gene where checked; the cause of the rest is unknown. V, J and clone size are taken as reported in that table, and D and trimming were inferred from the DNA itself. This sample has about 680,000 clones in its table, and roughly nine tenths of those were observed once. Approximately 1.5% of the sample is taken by the ten largest.

This sample's treatment or condition label indicates: about 20 received Ad26.COV2.S at low or high dose, single or two shots; about 5 received placebo; per-sample allocation not given. For vaccine and placebo recipients, the sequenced repertoires came from samples collected on day 63 after the first injection. In Cohort 1b, about 27 adults aged 18-55 years were enrolled at a single site in Boston, USA, between 29 July and 7 August 2020. As a vaccine, Ad26.COV2.S was a replication-incompetent adenovirus type 26 vector that expressed a prefusion-stabilized SARS-CoV-2 spike protein derived from the original Wuhan strain. As regards this clone: The specificity of this receptor is unknown. One base away there is no much larger clone; base qualities are not given. This same CDR3 is encoded by further DNA sequences in the sample.

This specimen was peripheral blood, taken in a trial of Ad26.COV2.S vaccine versus placebo. This clonotype originated in a person aged 18-60 years who received the Ad26.COV2.S COVID-19 vaccine or a placebo.

The CDR3 protein: CASSLTGYGYTF. The DNA reads as follows: TGTGCCAGCAGCTTAACTGGCTATGGCTACACCTTC. The receptor chain draws on TRBV7-9 and TRBJ1-2, with an unclear D gene assignment. CDR1 and CDR2 are drawn from the germline V gene (reference sequence): SEHNR, FQNEAQ. V is shortened by 2 bases, J by 4 bases, and the region joining them spans 5 bases. The CDR3 has 12 amino acids, counting the end cysteine and phenylalanine. This entry keeps only the CDR3 DNA: 36 bases, framed from base 1.